This TCR beta chain was sequenced during a study of beta chain features in type 1 diabetes. This CDR3 is 16 amino acids long. Looked up from germline, CDR1 is SSHAT and CDR2 is FNYEAQ (reference sequence). With V trimmed by 5 bases and J by 5 bases, 7 bases remained unmatched. Expressed TCRB transcripts were sequenced, since all the RNA that had been isolated was reverse transcribed. Profiling relied on immunoSEQ multiplex PCR, and the TCRdb table lists in-frame clones only, not all of them. Of a few hundred thousand clones detected, about 13% appear once; the ten largest clones hold 0.015%. The table lists this clone with a few counts. The antigen is not known. CD4+ cells of the naive, central memory, regulatory and stem cell-like memory types were sorted via CD45RO/CCR7/CD25/CD127/CD95/CD27. Whole-study results and caveats: Within each of all four CD4+ subsets, Type 1 diabetes patients had TCRB CDR3s that were moderately but significantly shorter.

Input material: naive CD4+ T cells from blood. The J gene is TRBJ2-5, the V gene TRBV7-7; 14 bases match TRBD2. This receptor was taken from a woman younger than 35 with type 1 diabetes. The CDR3 nucleotides read TGTGCCAGCAGCGCCCGACTAGCGGGAGGGATGGAGACCCAGTACTTC. Translating gives CASSARLAGGMETQYF.